This entry features one TCR beta chain sequence. This specimen belongs to a study of blood T cell repertoires in COVID-19. Turning to the study itself: Samples taken during acute and convalescent COVID-19 were collected in the United States, Italy and Spain. Sample material is recorded as cDNA or gDNA derived from T cells, B-cell-depleted T cells, or PBMCs.

CDR1 and CDR2 from the germline V gene are SGHTA and FQGTGA. Trimming removed 5 bases from V and 1 base from J; junction bases left unmatched: 3. This CDR3 comprises 14 residues. As handled by the study authors: By means of reference gene primer amplification, nucleated cell counts were estimated. TCRdb's table, derived via immunoSEQ multiplex PCR, lists solely in-frame clones and lacks some. V, J and clone size are those of that table, while D and trimming were read from the DNA. Among about 140,000 clones listed, around 80% were seen once. This rearrangement joins TRBV7-3 to TRBJ2-3; 7 nucleotides align to TRBD1. The sample comprised peripheral blood. This clonotype was obtained from a man older than 75 with acute or convalescent COVID-19. The CDR3 nucleotides read TGTGCCAGCAGCCCGGGGACAGGCACAGATACGCAGTATTTT. Translating gives CASSPGTGTDTQYF.